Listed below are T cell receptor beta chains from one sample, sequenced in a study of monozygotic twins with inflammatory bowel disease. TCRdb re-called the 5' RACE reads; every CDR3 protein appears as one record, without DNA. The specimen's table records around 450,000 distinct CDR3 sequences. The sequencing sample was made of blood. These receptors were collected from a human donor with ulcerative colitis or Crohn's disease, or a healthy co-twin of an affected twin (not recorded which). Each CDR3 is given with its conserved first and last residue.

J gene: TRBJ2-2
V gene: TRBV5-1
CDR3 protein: CATSNSPNTGELFF

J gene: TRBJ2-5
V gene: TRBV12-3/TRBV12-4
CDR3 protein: CASSLVPQGLEETQYF

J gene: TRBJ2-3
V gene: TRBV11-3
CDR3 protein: CASSSPREDTQYF

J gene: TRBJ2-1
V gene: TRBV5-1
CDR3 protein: CASSLFGTTSGYNEQFF

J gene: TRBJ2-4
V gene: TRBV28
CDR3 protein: CASSLEGTPRNIQYF

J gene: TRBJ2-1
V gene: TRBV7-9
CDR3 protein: CASSKSGGAYNEQFF

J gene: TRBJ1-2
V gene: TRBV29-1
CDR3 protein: CSVDNVGRGDLYGYTF

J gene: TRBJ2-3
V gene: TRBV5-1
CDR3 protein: CASRVPIAAGTDTQYF

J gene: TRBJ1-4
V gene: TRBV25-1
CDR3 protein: CASSGGAVTNEKLFF

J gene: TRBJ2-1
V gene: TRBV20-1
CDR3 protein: CSARIGTSGLSSYNEQFF

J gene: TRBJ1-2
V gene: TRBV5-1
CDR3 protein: CASSLEPGGGYGYTF

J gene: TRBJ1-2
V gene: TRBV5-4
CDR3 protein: CASSFDGGSYGYTF

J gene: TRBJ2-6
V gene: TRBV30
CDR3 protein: CAWSLGIPGANVLTF

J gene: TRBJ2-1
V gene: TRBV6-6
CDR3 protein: CASTSRYDEQFF

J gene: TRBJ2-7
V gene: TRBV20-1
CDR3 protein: CSARLAPTWEQYF

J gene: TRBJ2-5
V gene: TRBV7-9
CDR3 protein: CASSFRASGLETQYF

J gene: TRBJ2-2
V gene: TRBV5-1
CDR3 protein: CASSLEGSGTGELFF

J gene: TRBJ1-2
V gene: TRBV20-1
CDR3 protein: CSAPLGGRNYGYTF

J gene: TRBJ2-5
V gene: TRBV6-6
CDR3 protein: CASRGGAQETQYF

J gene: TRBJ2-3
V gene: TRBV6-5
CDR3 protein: CASSFGGADTQYF

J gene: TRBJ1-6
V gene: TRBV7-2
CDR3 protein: CASSLYRGRGNSPLHF

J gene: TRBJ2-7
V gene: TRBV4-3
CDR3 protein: CASSQDPGLAGEEQYF

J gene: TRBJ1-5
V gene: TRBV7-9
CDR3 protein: CASSLGARNQPQHF

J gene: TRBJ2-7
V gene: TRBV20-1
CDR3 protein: CSARGGGGRRNEQYF

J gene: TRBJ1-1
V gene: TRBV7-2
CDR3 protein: CASSLGGSRTEAFF

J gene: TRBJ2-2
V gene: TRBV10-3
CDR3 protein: CAISAGGEELFF

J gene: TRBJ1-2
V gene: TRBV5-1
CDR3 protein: CASSFRGHGYTF

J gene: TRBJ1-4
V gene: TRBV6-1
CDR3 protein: CASREGEKLFF

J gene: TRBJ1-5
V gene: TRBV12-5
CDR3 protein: CASGGEAHQPQHF

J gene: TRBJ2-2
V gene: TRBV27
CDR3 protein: CASGPGHNTGELFF

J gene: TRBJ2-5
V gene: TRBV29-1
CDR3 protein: CSVLSSQETQYF

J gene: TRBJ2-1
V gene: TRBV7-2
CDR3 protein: CASSQLRLAGTGEQFF

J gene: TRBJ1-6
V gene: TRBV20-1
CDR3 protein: CSAGEQVNSPLHF

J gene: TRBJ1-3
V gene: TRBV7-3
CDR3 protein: CASSLGHGNTNTIYF

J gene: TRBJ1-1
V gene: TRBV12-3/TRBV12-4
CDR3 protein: CASSWGVTEAFF

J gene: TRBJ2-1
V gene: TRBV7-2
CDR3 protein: CASSLVTYTLAAEQFF

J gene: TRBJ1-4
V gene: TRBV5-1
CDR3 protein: CASRQGEFATNEKLFF

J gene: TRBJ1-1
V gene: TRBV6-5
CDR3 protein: CASSYSRAHRGWDTEAFF

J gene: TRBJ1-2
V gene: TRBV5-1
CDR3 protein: CASHYFGQSFYGYTF

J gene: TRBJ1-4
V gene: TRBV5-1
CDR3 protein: CASSAPGRSNEKLFF

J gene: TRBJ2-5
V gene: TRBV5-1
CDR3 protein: CASKGLPQETQYF

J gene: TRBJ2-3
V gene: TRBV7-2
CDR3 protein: CASSLEASGGADTQYF

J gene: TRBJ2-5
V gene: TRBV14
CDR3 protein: CASSSGTSVTKETQYF

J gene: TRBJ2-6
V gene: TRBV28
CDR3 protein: CASSSPGSSGANVLTF

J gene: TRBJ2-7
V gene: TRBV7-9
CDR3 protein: CASESPVSHEQYF

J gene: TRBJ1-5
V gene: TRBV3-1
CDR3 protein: CASSQDQSQPQHF

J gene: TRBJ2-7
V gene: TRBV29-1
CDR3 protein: CSVGTSAHREQYF

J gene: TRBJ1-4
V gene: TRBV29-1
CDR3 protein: CSVVEAEKLFF

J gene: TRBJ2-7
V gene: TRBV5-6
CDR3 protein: CASSSLERTSGPVTYEQYF

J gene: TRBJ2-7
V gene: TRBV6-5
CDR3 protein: CASSYSFGGYEQYF

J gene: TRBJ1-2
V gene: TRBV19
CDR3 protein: CASTLRGRGYTF

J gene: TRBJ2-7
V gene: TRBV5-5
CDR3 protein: CASSYLVQGSYEQYF

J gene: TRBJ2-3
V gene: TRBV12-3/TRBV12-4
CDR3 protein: CASSLLASGRDTQYF

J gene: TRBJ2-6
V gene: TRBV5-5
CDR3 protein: CASSLWFGALSGANVLTF

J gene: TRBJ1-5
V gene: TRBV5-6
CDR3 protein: CASSYSTVNQPQHF